A single T cell receptor (beta chain) is shown here with its context. Donors each gave less than 3 ml of blood. During cDNA synthesis, UMIs that each contained a 6-nucleotide sample barcode were added by means of template switching. TCRdb reprocessed the 5' RACE reads and keeps a single row for each CDR3 protein, giving no DNA. In all, the sample yields some 400,000 distinct CDR3 sequences. This record belongs to a study of monozygotic twins with inflammatory bowel disease. This CDR3 region has 13 residues. Germline CDR1 and CDR2: DFQATT and SNEGSKA (reference sequence). The chain has TRBV20-1 and TRBJ2-7; the TRBD1 assignment by TCRdb is unverifiable without DNA. Sequencing input: blood. This receptor was obtained from a human donor with ulcerative colitis or Crohn's disease, or a healthy co-twin of an affected twin (not recorded which). The CDR3 region is CSARYYGTGAQYF.